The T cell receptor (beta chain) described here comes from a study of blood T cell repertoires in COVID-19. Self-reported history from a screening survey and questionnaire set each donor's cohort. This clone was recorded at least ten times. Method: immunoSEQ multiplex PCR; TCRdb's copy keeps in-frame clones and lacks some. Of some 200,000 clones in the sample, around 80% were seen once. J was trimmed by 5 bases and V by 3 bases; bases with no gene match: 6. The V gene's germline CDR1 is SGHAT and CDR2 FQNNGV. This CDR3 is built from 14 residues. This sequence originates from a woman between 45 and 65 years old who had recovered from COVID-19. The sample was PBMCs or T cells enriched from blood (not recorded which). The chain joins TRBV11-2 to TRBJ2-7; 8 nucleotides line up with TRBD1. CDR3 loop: CASSFDRGVNEQYF. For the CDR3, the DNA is TGTGCCAGCAGCTTCGACAGGGGAGTGAACGAGCAGTACTTC.